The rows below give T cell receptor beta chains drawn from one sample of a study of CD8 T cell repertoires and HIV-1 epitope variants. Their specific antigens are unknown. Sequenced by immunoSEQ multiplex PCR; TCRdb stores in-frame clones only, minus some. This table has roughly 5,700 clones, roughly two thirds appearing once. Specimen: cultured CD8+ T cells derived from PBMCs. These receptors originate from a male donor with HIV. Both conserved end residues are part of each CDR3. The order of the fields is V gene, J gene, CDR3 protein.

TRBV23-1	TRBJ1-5	CASSQSTTGNQPQHF
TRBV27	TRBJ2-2	CASTLSIGLAGLKSGELFF
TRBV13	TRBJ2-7	CASSSDVSAYEQYF
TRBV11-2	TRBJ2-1	CATLADPLNEQFF
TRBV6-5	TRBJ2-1	CASSYRLRSSYNEQFF
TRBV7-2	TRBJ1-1	CASSPRGMGASRTEAFF
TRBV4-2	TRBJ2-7	CASSLAGSSYEQYF
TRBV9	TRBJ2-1	CASSATGTGIYNEQFF
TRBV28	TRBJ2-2	CASSLVEEGSTGELFF
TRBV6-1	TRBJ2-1	CASSARDSYNEQFF
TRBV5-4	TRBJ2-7	CASSQVPGEQYF
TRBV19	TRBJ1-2	CASSSDSANYGYTF
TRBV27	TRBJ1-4	CASSPWTDEDEKLFF
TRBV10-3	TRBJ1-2	CAIIIPQGNGYTF
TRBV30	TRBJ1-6	CAWRGQSNNSPLHF
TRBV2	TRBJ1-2	CASSDGAGVDYGYTF
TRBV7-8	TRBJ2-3	CASSLYAGPDTQYF
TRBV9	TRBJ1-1	CASRRGTEAFF
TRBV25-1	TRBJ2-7	CASSALSYEQYF
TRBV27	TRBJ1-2	CASSLSAGSQIYGYTF
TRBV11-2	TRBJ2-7	CASSLSPSAGAVGHEQYF
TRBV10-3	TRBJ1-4	CAISSGILSGEKLFF
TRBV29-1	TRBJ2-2	CSVLKGTGELFF
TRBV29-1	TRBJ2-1	CSVDHWDRYNEQFF
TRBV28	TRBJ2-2	CASSAAGPTSAGELFF
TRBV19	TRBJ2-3	CASGGNRGRFTDTQYF
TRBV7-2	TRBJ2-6	CASSQGRRTGGFTF
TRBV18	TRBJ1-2	CASSPNSGEGYGYTF